This is a list of T cell receptor beta chains from one sample in a study of graft-versus-host responses after intestinal transplantation. Only in-frame clones appear in the TCRdb table, and some are missing; sequencing was by immunoSEQ multiplex PCR. The sample lists about 98,000 clones; about 84% were seen once. Sequencing used PBMCs, obtained 255 days after intestinal transplant. Receptor source: a human patient who received an intestinal transplant, so some T cells may come from the graft donor. Each CDR3 is given without its conserved first and last residue. Each record gives: CDR3 length, V gene, CDR3 protein.

12,TRBV7-9,ASSRDNTAYEQY
13,TRBV7-2,ASSLAGGPTDTQY
13,TRBV4-1,ASSQVWRGPGTQY
13,TRBV9,ASSVEGQPPDTQY
10,TRBV28,ASSPEIEKLF
11,TRBV29-1,SVENAGSDIQY
10,TRBV5-1,ASYLLTGELF
13,TRBV6-6,ASRTTGLPQETQY
16,TRBV1,TSSQHRDGLSSYNEQF
14,TRBV7-3,ASSPTPRGGGNTIY
13,TRBV14,ASSQVGLAIYEQF
14,TRBV10-1,ASNYRDRGNTGELF
13,TRBV15,ATSRDQGINEKLF
10,TRBV19,ASSKGNQPQH
13,TRBV27,ASSPLGQGNEKLF
15,TRBV30,AWSISSGLMALYGYT
10,TRBV10-2,ASRTSYNEQF
11,TRBV29-1,SVRTDINYGYT
12,TRBV6-6,ASSPGQGEETQY
13,TRBV7-9,ASSLEGGASDTQY
11,TRBV27,ASSVNSYTEAF
11,TRBV28,ASSFLGIYEQY
13,TRBV29-1,SVETRRGPNTEAF
11,TRBV5-1,ASSVNSYNEQF
13,TRBV2,ASRHREFGNQPQH
12,TRBV7-9,ASRSSGNPYEQY
11,TRBV5-1,ASSPHPDNEQF
13,TRBV28,ASSLPGQGRIGYT
14,TRBV6-5,ASSFSRTGYNYGYT
14,TRBV7-3,ASSAEGYSGANVLT
13,TRBV7-9,ASSSRTSGTDTQY
9,TRBV28,ASSLAGELF
15,TRBV18,ASSPTSGTGDGNTIY
12,TRBV19,ASSSRQGPYEQY
13,TRBV10-2,ASSSLGGSFTEAF
15,TRBV5-1,ASSPHSGGTNTGELF
13,TRBV6-5,ASSVGRGVNNEQF
10,TRBV19,ASRESADTQY
12,TRBV11-1,ASRLRRNTGELF
11,TRBV9,ASSPQGVIGYT
15,TRBV7-9,ASSLRLRGGPQETQY
13,TRBV10-3,AISGQEYSNQPQH
16,TRBV7-9,AIHPKRGGAFGNNEQF
12,TRBV9,ASSVAAVNSPLH
12,TRBV5-6,ASSLGRSSYEQY
13,TRBV7-8,ASSFLERGLTEAF
13,TRBV28,ASSFGVDNNQPQH
13,TRBV7-8,ASSWSKLANYGYT
12,TRBV7-3,ASSLQGRNSPLH
16,TRBV7-9,ASSLPNRTGGNAYEQY
11,TRBV19,ASSIKGSGGYT